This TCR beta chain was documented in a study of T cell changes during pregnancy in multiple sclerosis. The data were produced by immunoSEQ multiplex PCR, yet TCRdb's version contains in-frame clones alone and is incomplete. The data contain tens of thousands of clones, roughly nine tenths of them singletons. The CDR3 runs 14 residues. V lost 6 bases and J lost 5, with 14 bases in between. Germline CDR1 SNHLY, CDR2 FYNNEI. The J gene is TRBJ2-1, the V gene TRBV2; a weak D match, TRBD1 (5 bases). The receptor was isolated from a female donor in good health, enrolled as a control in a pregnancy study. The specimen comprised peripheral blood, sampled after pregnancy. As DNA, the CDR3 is TGTGCCAGCAGCGCCCCCCCAGGGCACAATGAGCAGTTCTTC. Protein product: CASSAPPGHNEQFF.